A selection of T cell receptor beta chains follows, all from one sample in a study of response to subunit inactivated influenza vaccine. MiXCR was run by TCRdb on the RT-PCR reads, yielding one entry per CDR3 protein. Counted here are 500,000 to 650,000 distinct CDR3 sequences, approximately 7.1% occurring once; the ten biggest clones make up under 15%. This material consisted of PBMCs from blood, taken roughly 24 months after vaccination. Every receptor here comes from a man in his fifties or sixties who received an inactivated influenza vaccine. Each CDR3 is given without its conserved first and last residue. A D gene is named only where the DNA matches it firmly.

v_call	j_call	d_call	cdr3_aa
TRBV5-5	TRBJ1-3	NA	ASSLLAVTSGNTIY
TRBV18	TRBJ2-2	NA	ASSATPGVANTGELF
TRBV11-2	TRBJ2-3	NA	ASSLDWTDTQY
TRBV10-3	TRBJ2-3	TRBD2	AISEAGVADTQY
TRBV15	TRBJ1-5	NA	ATSRDRITAQH
TRBV2	TRBJ2-7	NA	ASLYDSNEQY
TRBV7-2	TRBJ2-2	NA	ASRAIRGRAGELF
TRBV7-2	TRBJ2-3	TRBD1	ASSSGTGLGTQY
TRBV7-2	TRBJ2-1	NA	ASSVQNGNEQF
TRBV7-2	TRBJ1-6	NA	ASSLDRVSNSPLH
TRBV6-2/TRBV6-3	TRBJ2-1	TRBD2	AGGMGLAGRNEQF
TRBV5-1	TRBJ2-7	TRBD2	ASSLALADYEQY
TRBV19	TRBJ2-4	TRBD1	ASSIGQGVGNIQY
TRBV10-3	TRBJ1-1	NA	AIRVTGNTEAF
TRBV4-3	TRBJ2-7	NA	ASSQVSGNEQY
TRBV24-1	TRBJ2-7	NA	ATSDAGVPYEQY
TRBV12-3/TRBV12-4	TRBJ1-2	NA	ASSVGGQGYGYT
TRBV7-9	TRBJ2-1	NA	ASSRDLSYNEQF
TRBV20-1	TRBJ1-6	NA	SARDLAGSNNSPLH
TRBV12-3/TRBV12-4	TRBJ1-1	NA	ASSPLEGGTEAF
TRBV6-1	TRBJ2-3	TRBD1	ASRARDRGNSDTQY
TRBV3-1	TRBJ1-2	TRBD1	ASSPQLDRANYGYT
TRBV20-1	TRBJ2-2	NA	SARDTGELF
TRBV12-3/TRBV12-4	TRBJ2-1	TRBD2	ASISGSNEQF
TRBV12-3/TRBV12-4	TRBJ1-4	NA	ASSLASVAKLF
TRBV6-5	TRBJ2-7	NA	ASSYSWGTDYEQY
TRBV13	TRBJ2-7	TRBD2	ASSFSGRVNEQY
TRBV3-1	TRBJ1-1	NA	ASSPTYRNTEAF
TRBV2	TRBJ2-2	NA	ASRVRVSNTGELF
TRBV12-3/TRBV12-4	TRBJ1-1	TRBD1	ASSFSATGGEAF
TRBV12-3/TRBV12-4	TRBJ2-5	TRBD2	ASSSASGGRETQY